The clone carrying this TCR beta chain was seen more than once but under ten times. Antigen specificity is unknown. TCRdb called the reads again in MiXCR, with one record for every CDR3 protein. Of about 480,000 distinct CDR3 sequences listed, about 33% are singletons. The CDR3 has 14 residues. V shed 5 bases and J shed 9 bases, with 14 bases lying between them. The V gene's germline CDR1 is SGHVS and CDR2 FNYEAQ. This specimen comes from a study of T cell repertoires in cytomegalovirus infection. Background on the study: Based on public TCR beta signatures, there were indications of CMV infection and of a matching HLA type. Study-wide findings and caveats: Clonotype analysis showed dominance of the ex vivo response by HLA-C-restricted CMV-specific TCR beta clonotypes.

The TCR originated in a human donor in good health (CMV status not recorded). Some clones in this sample may be carry-over from other donors' samples. The sample here was cultured PBMCs, taken from culture after CMV antigen stimulation. V usage is TRBV7-6 and J usage is TRBJ1-6; D is unresolved. Written as DNA, the CDR3 is TGTGCCAGCAGCCTGACGTCGGAATCTTCACCCCTCCACTTT. This gives the protein CASSLTSESSPLHF.